Below, 21 T cell receptor beta chains from the same sample are listed, as sequenced in a study of CD8 T cells in Susac syndrome (dated by TCRdb to the late 2010s). The method behind the library was the immunoSEQ multiplex PCR assay. RNA was extracted using the RNeasy kit, and roughly 0.45 to 1 microgram was reverse transcribed with random hexamers. TCRdb reworked the public reads: Q25 trimming with fastp, MiXCR clone assembly, productive beta chains retained. CDR3 protein duplicates are merged, each entry listing the most common genes and DNA. The sample table holds a few hundred thousand distinct CDR3 sequences, of which 80% to 90% were seen once. The biggest ten clones account for approximately 0.11% of the sample. The sequenced material came from CD8+ T cells from PBMCs. The receptors come from a human donor with multiple sclerosis.

The genes are TRBV3-1 and TRBJ2-2, with a possible D match to TRBD1 (5 bases). Germline CDR1 and CDR2: LGHDT and YNNKEL (reference sequence). This CDR3 spans 15 amino acids. V was shortened by 1 base and J by 1 base, with 7 bases between the two germline ends. As DNA, the CDR3 is TGTGCCAGCAGCCAAGTACAGGAGAACACCGGGGAGCTGTTTTTT. Protein: CASSQVQENTGELFF. Variable domain in full (rest from reference TRBV3-1 and TRBJ2-2): DTAVSQTPKYLVTQMGNDKSIKCEQNLGHDTMYWYKQDSKKFLKIMFSYNNKELIINETVPNRFSPKSPDKAHLNLHINSLELGDSAVYFCASSQVQENTGELFFGEGSRLTVL.

This rearrangement joins TRBV13 to TRBJ1-1, with D perhaps matching TRBD1 (6 bases). This CDR3 spans 12 amino acids. V shed 5 bases and J shed 11 bases, with 15 bases lying between them. CDR1 is PRHDT, CDR2 FYEKMQ, per germline (reference sequence). The DNA for the CDR3 is TGTGCCAGCAGCCCCCAAGACAGGCGGGCTTTCTTT. Translating it yields CASSPQDRRAFF.

Concerning this clonotype: A junction boundary mismatches the germline segment, possibly from a read error. V and J are TRBV7-9 and TRBJ2-3, with D hard to call. This CDR3 comprises 14 residues. The germline V gene encodes CDR1 SEHNR and CDR2 FQNEAQ (reference sequence). CDR3 region: CVSSLAPSLDTQYF. Here the CDR3 DNA reads TGTGTCAGCAGCTTAGCCCCGTCGCTAGATACGCAGTATTTT.

J is TRBJ1-6 and V is TRBV27, with D possibly matching TRBD1 (5 bases). The CDR3 runs 13 residues. Between the trimmed V and J ends, which lost 8 bases and 4 bases, there was a span of 9 bases. Per the germline V gene, CDR1 is MNHEY and CDR2 is SMNVEV (reference sequence). In nucleotides, the CDR3 is TGTGCCAGCGGAACAGGTTATAATTCACCCCTCCACTTT. It encodes CASGTGYNSPLHF.

CDR3 nucleotide sequence: TGTGCCAGCAGTTACAGGAGTCTTAGGACTGAAGCTTTCTTT. Translation: CASSYRSLRTEAFF. The V call is TRBV7-8, the J call TRBJ1-1; D is possibly TRBD1 (5 bases). CDR1 is SGHVS and CDR2 is FQNEAQ in the germline V gene. V shed 6 bases and J shed 5 bases, with 16 bases lying between them. There are 14 residues in the CDR3. Drawing the rest from reference TRBV7-8 and TRBJ1-1, the complete variable domain is GAGVSQSPRYKVAKRGQDVALRCDPISGHVSLFWYQQALGQGPEFLTYFQNEAQLDKSGLPSDRFFAERPEGSVSTLKIQRTQQEDSAVYLCASSYRSLRTEAFFGQGTRLTVV.

Only one count was recorded for this clonotype. The CDR3 DNA reads as TGTGCCAGCTCCTCTAGCCGCAGGGACACTGAAGCTTTCTTT. Translated, it gives CASSSSRRDTEAFF. The V gene is TRBV2, the J gene TRBJ1-1; TRBD1 might be the D (5 bases). The CDR3 contains 14 residues. The germline CDR1 and CDR2 sequences are SNHLY and FYNNEI. V gave up 8 bases and J gave up 3 bases, with 16 bases separating them.

This clonotype was picked up one time. The chain uses TRBV7-9 and TRBJ2-7; D not resolved. CDR3 length equals 12 residues. CDR1 is SEHNR and CDR2 is FQNEAQ in the germline V gene (reference sequence). V was cut by 3 bases and J by 3 bases, with 6 bases left in between. The CDR3 protein is CASSFVLYEQYF. The CDR3 DNA is TGTGCCAGCAGCTTTGTTCTCTACGAGCAGTACTTC.

Regarding this clonotype: A junction boundary mismatches the germline segment, possibly from a read error. This chain connects TRBV29-1 to TRBJ2-7; D gene uncertain. CDR3 size: 11 residues. CDR1 and CDR2 (germline): SQVTM, ANQGSEA. CDR3 amino acids: CSVEESREHYF. The CDR3 DNA reads as TGCAGCGTTGAAGAGTCTAGAGAGCACTACTTC.

This chain connects TRBV7-9 to TRBJ2-1; 12 nucleotides line up with TRBD2. Trimming removed 5 bases from V and 3 bases from J; junction bases left unmatched: 11. The CDR3 is 18 amino acids. In germline, CDR1 is SEHNR, CDR2 FQNEAQ (reference sequence). The CDR3 DNA reads as TGTGCCAGCAGCGGATGGCATGGGACTAGCGGGCGCTACAATGAGCAGTTCTTC. Translated: CASSGWHGTSGRYNEQFF.

This sequence joins TRBV7-9 and TRBJ1-1; no reliable D call. This CDR3 is built from 15 residues. From germline, CDR1 is SEHNR and CDR2 FQNEAQ (reference sequence). Between the trimmed V and J ends, which lost 7 bases and 4 bases, there was a span of 19 bases. The CDR3 sequence is CASTPPAGRATEAFF. The CDR3 DNA reads TGTGCCAGCACCCCCCCCGCGGGGAGGGCCACTGAAGCTTTCTTT.

This sequence joins TRBV11-2 and TRBJ2-3; 9 bases agree with TRBD2. This CDR3 region has 15 residues. Trimming took 4 bases from V and 6 from J; bases not matched to a gene: 8. Germline V lookup: CDR1 SGHAT, CDR2 FQNNGV. CDR3 bases: TGTGCCAGCAGCTACCTAGCGGGAAGGTCGGATACGCAGTATTTT. It is translated as CASSYLAGRSDTQYF.

With regard to this clonotype: An end of the junction differs from the germline gene, which may be a read error. The chain links TRBV7-9 to TRBJ1-5, with TRBD1 as a possible D gene (6 bases). Germline assignment: CDR1 SEHNR and CDR2 FQNEAQ (reference sequence). The CDR3 length is 16 residues. The CDR3, as DNA: TGTGCCGGCAGCCGAGACAGGAACCTTCGCAATCAGCCCCAGCATTTT. This encodes CAGSRDRNLRNQPQHF.

The chain has TRBV7-9 and TRBJ2-1; D is undetermined. Germline V gene lookup returns CDR1 SEHNR and CDR2 FQNEAQ (reference sequence). The length of the CDR3 is 11 residues. The ends were cut back, 5 bases at V and 9 bases at J, with 8 bases in the middle. Here the CDR3 DNA reads TGTGCCAGCAGCCCTGATCGTGAGCAGTTCTTC. Protein product: CASSPDREQFF. Full variable domain (missing parts from reference TRBV7-9 and TRBJ2-1): DTGVSQNPRHKITKRGQNVTFRCDPISEHNRLYWYRQTLGQGPEFLTYFQNEAQLEKSRLLSDRFSAERPKGSFSTLEIQRTEQGDSAMYLCASSPDREQFFGPGTRLTVL.

To note about this clonotype: Since the CDR3 does not end with the conserved phenylalanine or tryptophan, this likely comes from a read error. The chain joins TRBV30 to TRBJ1-1; D call uncertain. V lost 2 bases to trimming and J lost 4 bases, with 11 bases between them. The CDR3 spans 13 residues. Germline CDR1 reads GTSNPN; CDR2 reads SVGIG (reference sequence). The CDR3 is CAWSPGSSTEAFL. CDR3 DNA sequence: TGTGCCTGGAGTCCCGGCAGTTCCACTGAAGCTTTCCTT.

In regard to this clonotype: Its ends do not fully match the called genes, so a read error is possible. The chain joins TRBV7-3 to TRBJ1-1, with D tentatively TRBD1 (5 bases). This CDR3 has 14 residues. CDR1 and CDR2 (germline): SGHTA, FQGTGA. In DNA, the CDR3 is TGTGCCAGCGGCTTGAGATATCGGGGGACTGAAGCTTTCTTT. This sequence encodes CASGLRYRGTEAFF.

This sequence joins TRBV24-1 and TRBJ2-1; D is possibly TRBD2 (6 bases). Trimming shortened V by 2 bases and J by 7 bases, and 17 bases separated the two germline ends. This CDR3 comprises 16 residues. The germline gives CDR1 KGHDR, CDR2 SFDVKD. The CDR3 DNA reads as TGTGCCACCAGTGATTGGGACTCCCCCCCGGGGAATGAGCAGTTCTTC. Translation: CATSDWDSPPGNEQFF.

This sequence joins TRBV12-5 and TRBJ2-4; D unclear. The V end lost 5 bases, the J end lost 2 bases, and 13 bases lay between the germline ends. The V gene's germline CDR1 is LGHNT and CDR2 FRNRAP. CDR3 length equals 15 residues. CDR3 DNA sequence: TGTGCTAGTGGTGGCCGACCCGAACCCAAAAACATTCAGTACTTC. Amino acids: CASGGRPEPKNIQYF.

The chain joins TRBV29-1 to TRBJ2-7; D is unclear. Trimming cost V 4 bases and J 2 bases, with 9 bases left between them. CDR1 is SQVTM and CDR2 is ANQGSEA in the germline V gene. This CDR3 has 12 amino acids. CDR3 nucleotide sequence: TGCAGCGTTGCCGGCGGAACCTACGAGCAGTACTTC. As protein: CSVAGGTYEQYF.

The V and J genes are TRBV5-1 and TRBJ2-1; 12 nucleotides align to TRBD2. This CDR3 region has 15 residues. Germline V gives CDR1 SGHRS, CDR2 YFSETQ. Trimming took 0 bases from V and 10 from J; bases not matched to a gene: 5. The CDR3 protein is CASSLGLAGVEEQFF. The DNA of the CDR3 is TGCGCCAGCAGCTTGGGACTAGCGGGAGTAGAAGAGCAGTTCTTC.

The chain employs TRBV29-1 and TRBJ1-1, with unresolved D. The germline V and J ends were trimmed by 0 bases and 1 base, with 12 bases remaining between them. This CDR3 has 15 amino acids. CDR1 SQVTM and CDR2 ANQGSEA come from the germline V gene. Here the CDR3 DNA reads TGCAGCGTTGAAGACTTTACGGAATCGAACACTGAAGCTTTCTTT. It codes for CSVEDFTESNTEAFF.

The V and J genes are TRBV29-1 and TRBJ1-2, with D hard to call. V lost 3 bases and J lost 4, with 9 bases in between. This CDR3 is 12 amino acids long. Germline values: CDR1 SQVTM, CDR2 ANQGSEA. In nucleotides, the CDR3 is TGCAGCGTTGAGGCCAGCCCCTATGGCTACACCTTC. The encoded protein is CSVEASPYGYTF.